This TCR beta chain was recovered during a study of tumor-infiltrating lymphocytes in primary liver carcinoma. The CDR3 extends over 14 amino acids. CDR1 is SQVTM, CDR2 ANQGSEA, per germline. V gave up 7 bases and J gave up 8 bases; unmatched junction bases: 15. Whole-study results and caveats: Presence in all five tumor regions was observed for only about 8-25% of top clones. Overlap between tumor regions exceeded overlap of tumor with adjacent tissue or blood.

For this clonotype: Its antigen is currently unknown.

Co-extracted RNA and DNA came from roughly 21-30 mg of unsorted bulk tissue. cDNA specific to TCR beta was made from 500 ng of total RNA, with a constant-region primer employed for priming. Slightly modified ARM-PCR with three nested multiplex PCR rounds yielded TCR beta libraries. TRBV1-TRBV30 forward primers paired with a C-beta reverse primer drove the first two PCR rounds, about 10 cycles each. TCRdb reanalysed the multiplex PCR reads using MiXCR and keeps one entry per CDR3 protein. The sample lists 75,000 to 90,000 distinct CDR3 sequences, around 70% seen once, with approximately 19% in the top ten.

The chain has TRBV29-1 and TRBJ2-3; 7 nucleotides line up with TRBD1. The sequenced material came from liver tumor tissue from sampling region 1. Subset: tumor region T1, superior pole. The sequence derives from a man aged 40-50 years with primary liver carcinoma and hepatitis B virus infection. The CDR3: CSALTGQSPGTQYF. CDR3 nucleotide sequence: TGCAGCGCCCTGACAGGGCAGAGCCCAGGTACGCAGTATTTT.